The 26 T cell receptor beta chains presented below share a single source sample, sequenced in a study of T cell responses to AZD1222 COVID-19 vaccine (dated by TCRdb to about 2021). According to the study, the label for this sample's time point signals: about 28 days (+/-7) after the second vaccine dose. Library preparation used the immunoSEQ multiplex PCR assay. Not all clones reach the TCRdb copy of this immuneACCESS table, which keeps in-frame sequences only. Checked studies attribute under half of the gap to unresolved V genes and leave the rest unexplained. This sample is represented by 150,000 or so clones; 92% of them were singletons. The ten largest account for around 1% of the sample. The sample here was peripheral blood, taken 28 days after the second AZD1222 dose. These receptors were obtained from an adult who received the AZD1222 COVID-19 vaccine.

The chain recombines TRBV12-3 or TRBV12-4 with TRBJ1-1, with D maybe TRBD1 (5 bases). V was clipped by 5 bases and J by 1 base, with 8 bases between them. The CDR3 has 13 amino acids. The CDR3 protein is CASSRQRNTEAFF. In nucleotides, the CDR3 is TGTGCCAGCAGTCGACAGAGGAACACTGAAGCTTTCTTT.

The CDR3 sequence is CAWIPGHVNSPLHF. The CDR3 nucleotides read TGTGCCTGGATTCCGGGACATGTGAATTCACCCCTCCACTTT. The chain has TRBV30 and TRBJ1-6, with D possibly being TRBD1 (6 bases). CDR1 is GTSNPN, CDR2 SVGIG, per germline (reference sequence). This CDR3 contains 14 residues. V was clipped by 4 bases and J by 7 bases, with 14 bases between them.

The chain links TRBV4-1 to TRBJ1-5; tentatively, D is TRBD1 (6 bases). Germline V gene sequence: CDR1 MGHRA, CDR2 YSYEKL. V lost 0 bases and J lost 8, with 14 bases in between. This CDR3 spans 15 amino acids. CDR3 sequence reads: CASSQDMGGLEPQHF. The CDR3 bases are TGCGCCAGCAGCCAAGATATGGGGGGCTTGGAGCCCCAGCATTTT.

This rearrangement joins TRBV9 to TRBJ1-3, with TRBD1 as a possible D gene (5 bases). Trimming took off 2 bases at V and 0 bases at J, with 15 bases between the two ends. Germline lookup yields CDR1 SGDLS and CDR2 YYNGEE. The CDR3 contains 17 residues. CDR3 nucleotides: TGTGCCAGCAGCGTCCAGGGAAGGAGGCTCTCTGGAAACACCATATATTTT. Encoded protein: CASSVQGRRLSGNTIYF. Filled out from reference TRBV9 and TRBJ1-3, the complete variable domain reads DSGVTQTPKHLITATGQRVTLRCSPRSGDLSVYWYQQSLDQGLQFLIQYYNGEERAKGNILERFSAQQFPDLHSELNLSSLELGDSALYFCASSVQGRRLSGNTIYFGEGSWLTVV.

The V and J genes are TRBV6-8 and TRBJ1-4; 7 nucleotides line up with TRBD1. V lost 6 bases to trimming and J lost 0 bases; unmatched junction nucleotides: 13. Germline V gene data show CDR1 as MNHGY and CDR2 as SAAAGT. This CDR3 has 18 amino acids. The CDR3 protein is CASSHTSQGPTTNEKLFF. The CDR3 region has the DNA TGTGCCAGCAGCCACACTTCACAGGGGCCAACAACTAATGAAAAACTGTTTTTT.

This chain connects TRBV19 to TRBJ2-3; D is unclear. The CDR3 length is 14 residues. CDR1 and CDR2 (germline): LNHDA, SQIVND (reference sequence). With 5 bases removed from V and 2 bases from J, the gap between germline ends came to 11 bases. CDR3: CASSRAEITDTQYF. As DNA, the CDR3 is TGTGCCAGTAGTCGGGCAGAGATCACAGATACGCAGTATTTT.

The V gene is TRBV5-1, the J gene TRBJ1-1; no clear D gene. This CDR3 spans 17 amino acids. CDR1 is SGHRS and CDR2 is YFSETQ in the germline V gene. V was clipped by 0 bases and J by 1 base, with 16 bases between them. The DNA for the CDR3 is TGCGCCAGCAGCTTGGTAGGAACTGGGAGGGCGAACACTGAAGCTTTCTTT. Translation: CASSLVGTGRANTEAFF.

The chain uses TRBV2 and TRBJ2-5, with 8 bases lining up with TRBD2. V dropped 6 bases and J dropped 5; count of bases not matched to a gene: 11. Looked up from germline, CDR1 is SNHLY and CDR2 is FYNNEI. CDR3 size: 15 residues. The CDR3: CASSLSSGTRETQYF. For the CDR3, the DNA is TGTGCCAGCAGCCTTTCTTCGGGGACTAGGGAGACCCAGTACTTC.

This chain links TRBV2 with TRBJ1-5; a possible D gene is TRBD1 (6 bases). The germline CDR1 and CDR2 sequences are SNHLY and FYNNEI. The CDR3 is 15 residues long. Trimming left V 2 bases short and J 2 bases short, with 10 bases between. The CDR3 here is CASSEQGKGNQPQHF. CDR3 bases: TGTGCCAGCAGTGAACAGGGGAAAGGCAATCAGCCCCAGCATTTT. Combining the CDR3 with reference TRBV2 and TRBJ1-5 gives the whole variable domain EPEVTQTPSHQVTQMGQEVILRCVPISNHLYFYWYRQILGQKVEFLVSFYNNEISEKSEIFDDQFSVERPDGSNFTLKIRSTKLEDSAMYFCASSEQGKGNQPQHFGDGTRLSIL.

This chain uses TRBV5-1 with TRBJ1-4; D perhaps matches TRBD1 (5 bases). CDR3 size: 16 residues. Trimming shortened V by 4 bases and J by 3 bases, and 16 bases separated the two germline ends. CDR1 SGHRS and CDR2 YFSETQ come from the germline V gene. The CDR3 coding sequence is TGCGCCAGCAGCGAAGTATCGTGGGGACCTAATGAAAAACTGTTTTTT. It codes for CASSEVSWGPNEKLFF.

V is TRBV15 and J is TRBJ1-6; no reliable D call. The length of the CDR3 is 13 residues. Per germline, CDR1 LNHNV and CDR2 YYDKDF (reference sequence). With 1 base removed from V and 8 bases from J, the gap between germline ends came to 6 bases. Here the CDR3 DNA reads TGTGCCACCAGCAGAGTGAAGGATTCACCCCTCCACTTT. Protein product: CATSRVKDSPLHF.

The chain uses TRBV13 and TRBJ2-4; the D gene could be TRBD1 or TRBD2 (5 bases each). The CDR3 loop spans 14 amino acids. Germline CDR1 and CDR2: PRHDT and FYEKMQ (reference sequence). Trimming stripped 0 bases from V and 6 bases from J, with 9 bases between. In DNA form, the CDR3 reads TGTGCCAGCAGCTTAGGTAGAGGGGCAAACATTCAGTACTTC. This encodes CASSLGRGANIQYF.

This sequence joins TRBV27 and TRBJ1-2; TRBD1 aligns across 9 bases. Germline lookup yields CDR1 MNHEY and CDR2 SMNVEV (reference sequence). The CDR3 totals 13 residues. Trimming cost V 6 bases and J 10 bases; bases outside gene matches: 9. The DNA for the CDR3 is TGTGCCAGCAGCTTGGGGGACAGGGCTTCCTACACCTTC. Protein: CASSLGDRASYTF.

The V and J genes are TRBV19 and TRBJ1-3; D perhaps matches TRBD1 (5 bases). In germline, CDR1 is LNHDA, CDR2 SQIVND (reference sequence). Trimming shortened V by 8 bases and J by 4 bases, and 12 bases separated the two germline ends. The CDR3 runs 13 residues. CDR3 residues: CASAPGMGNTIYF. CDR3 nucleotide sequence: TGTGCCAGTGCGCCAGGGATGGGAAACACCATATATTTT.

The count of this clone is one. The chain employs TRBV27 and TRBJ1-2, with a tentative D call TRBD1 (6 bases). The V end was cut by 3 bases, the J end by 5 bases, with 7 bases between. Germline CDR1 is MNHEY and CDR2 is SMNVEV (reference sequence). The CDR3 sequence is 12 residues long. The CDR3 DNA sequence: TGTGCCAGCAGTTTCCAGGGGTATGGCTACACCTTC. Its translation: CASSFQGYGYTF.

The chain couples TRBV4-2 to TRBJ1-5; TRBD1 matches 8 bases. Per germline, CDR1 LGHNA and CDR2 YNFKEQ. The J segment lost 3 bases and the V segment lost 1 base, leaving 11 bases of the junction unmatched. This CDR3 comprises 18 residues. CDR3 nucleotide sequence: TGTGCCAGCAGCCAAGGGGGTAGGGGACAGGACTACAATCAGCCCCAGCATTTT. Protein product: CASSQGGRGQDYNQPQHF.

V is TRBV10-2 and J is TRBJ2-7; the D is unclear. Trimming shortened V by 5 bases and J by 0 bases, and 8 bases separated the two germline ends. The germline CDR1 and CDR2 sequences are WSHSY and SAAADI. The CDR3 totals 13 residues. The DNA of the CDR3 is TGCGCCAGCAGTTGGTCTAGCTCCTACGAGCAGTACTTC. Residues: CASSWSSSYEQYF.

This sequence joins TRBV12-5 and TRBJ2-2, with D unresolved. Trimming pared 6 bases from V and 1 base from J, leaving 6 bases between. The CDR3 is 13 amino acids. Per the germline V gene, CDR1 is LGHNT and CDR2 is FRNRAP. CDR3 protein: CASGRLNTGELFF. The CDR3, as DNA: TGTGCTAGTGGCCGACTGAACACCGGGGAGCTGTTTTTT.

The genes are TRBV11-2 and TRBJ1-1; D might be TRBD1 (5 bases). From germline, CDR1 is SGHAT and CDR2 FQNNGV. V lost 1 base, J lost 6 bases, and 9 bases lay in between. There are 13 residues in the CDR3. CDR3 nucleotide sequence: TGTGCCAGCAGCTTAGCCCAGGGCCCTGAAGCTTTCTTT. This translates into CASSLAQGPEAFF.

The CDR3 region has the DNA TGCAGTGCCCCCGGCTGGCCTGAAGCTTTCTTT. Translated, it gives CSAPGWPEAFF. This chain links TRBV20-1 with TRBJ1-1; the D is unclear. Germline V gene lookup returns CDR1 DFQATT and CDR2 SNEGSKA (reference sequence). This CDR3 region has 11 residues. V dropped 6 bases and J dropped 6 bases, with 11 bases sitting between them.

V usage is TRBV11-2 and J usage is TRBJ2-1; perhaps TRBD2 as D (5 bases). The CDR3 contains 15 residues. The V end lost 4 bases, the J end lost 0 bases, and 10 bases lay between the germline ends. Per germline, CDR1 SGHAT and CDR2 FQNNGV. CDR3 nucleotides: TGTGCCAGCAGCTACACGGGGAGCTCCTACAATGAGCAGTTCTTC. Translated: CASSYTGSSYNEQFF. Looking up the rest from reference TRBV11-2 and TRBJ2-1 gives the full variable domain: EAGVAQSPRYKIIEKRQSVAFWCNPISGHATLYWYQQILGQGPKLLIQFQNNGVVDDSQLPKDRFSAERLKGVDSTLKIQPAKLEDSAVYLCASSYTGSSYNEQFFGPGTRLTVL.

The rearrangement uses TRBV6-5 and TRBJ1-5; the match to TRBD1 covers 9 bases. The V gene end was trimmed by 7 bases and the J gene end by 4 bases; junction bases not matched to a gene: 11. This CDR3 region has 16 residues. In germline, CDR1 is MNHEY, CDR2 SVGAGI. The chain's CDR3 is CASIYSGTGSNQPQHF. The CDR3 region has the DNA TGTGCCAGCATTTATTCCGGGACAGGGAGTAATCAGCCCCAGCATTTT.

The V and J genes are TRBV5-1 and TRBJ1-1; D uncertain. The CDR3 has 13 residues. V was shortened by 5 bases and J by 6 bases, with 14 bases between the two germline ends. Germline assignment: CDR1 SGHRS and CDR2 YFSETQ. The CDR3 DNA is TGCGCCAGCAGTTTCATGGGGTCGGCTGAAGCTTTCTTT. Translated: CASSFMGSAEAFF.

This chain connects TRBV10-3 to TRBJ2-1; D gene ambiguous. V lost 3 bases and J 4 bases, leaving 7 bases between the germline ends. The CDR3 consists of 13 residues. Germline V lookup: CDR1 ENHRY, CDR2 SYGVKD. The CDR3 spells CAISDVRYNEQFF. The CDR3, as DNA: TGTGCCATCAGTGATGTCAGATACAATGAGCAGTTCTTC.

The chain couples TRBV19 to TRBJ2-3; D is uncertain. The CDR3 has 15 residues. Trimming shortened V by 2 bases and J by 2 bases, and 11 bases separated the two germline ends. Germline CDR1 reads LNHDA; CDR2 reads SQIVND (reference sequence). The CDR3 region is CASSITVRSTDTQYF. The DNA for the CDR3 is TGTGCCAGTAGTATAACGGTCAGATCCACAGATACGCAGTATTTT.

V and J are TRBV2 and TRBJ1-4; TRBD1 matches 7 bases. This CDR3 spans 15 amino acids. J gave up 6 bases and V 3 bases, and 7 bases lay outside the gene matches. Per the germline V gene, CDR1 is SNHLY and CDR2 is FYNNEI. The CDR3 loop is CASSDPGTADEKLFF. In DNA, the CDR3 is TGTGCCAGCAGTGATCCCGGGACAGCTGATGAAAAACTGTTTTTT.